These 9 T cell receptor beta chains came from one sample sequenced in a study of shared clonotypes between healthy human individuals. Repertoires were generated with immunoSEQ multiplex PCR, while TCRdb's copy carries only in-frame clones and drops some. Among approximately 440,000 clones, 70% to 80% were seen once, and the ten largest hold around 11%. The sample taken for sequencing was PBMCs. Receptors were obtained from a woman aged 40 to 49 in good health. Some clones in this sample may be carry-over from other donors' samples.

The V gene is TRBV11-2, the J gene TRBJ2-5, with TRBD2 as a possible D gene (5 bases). CDR3 length equals 14 residues. Germline CDR1 and CDR2: SGHAT and FQNNGV. Trimming stripped 5 bases from V and 1 base from J, with 11 bases between. CDR3 region: CASSPERTQETQYF. The CDR3 region has the DNA TGTGCCAGCAGCCCAGAGCGGACCCAAGAGACCCAGTACTTC.

This clone came up a few times. The gene calls are TRBV28 and TRBJ2-5; TRBD1 matches 7 bases. The assigned J gene may be wrong: the sequence end matches TRBJ2-7 better. The CDR3 length is 13 residues. Germline lookup yields CDR1 MDHEN and CDR2 SYDVKM. CDR3 DNA: TGTGCCAGCGGCCGACAGGGACCCTACGAGCAGTACTTC. Residues: CASGRQGPYEQYF.

To note about this clone: The junction departs from germline at one end; a sequencing error may be responsible. V and J are TRBV6-5 and TRBJ1-2; 7 bases are a match to TRBD1. Germline CDR1 reads MNHEY; CDR2 reads SVGAGI. The CDR3 runs to 14 residues. The CDR3 coding sequence is TGTGCCAGCAGTGCGGACAGGTCCTACTATGGCAACACCTTC. This gives the protein CASSADRSYYGNTF.

The chain carries TRBV18 and TRBJ2-5; the match to TRBD1 covers 10 bases. The junction had 3 bases not matched to a gene; V was cut back by 3 bases and J by 2 bases. CDR1 and CDR2 from the germline V gene are KGHSH and LQKENI. The CDR3 is 15 residues long. The CDR3 DNA reads TGTGCCAGCTCACCTCGGACAGGGGGGCAAGAGACCCAGTACTTC. Protein product: CASSPRTGGQETQYF.

V usage is TRBV27 and J usage is TRBJ2-7; TRBD2 matches at 8 bases. CDR3 length: 15 residues. Germline-derived CDR1 and CDR2 are MNHEY and SMNVEV (reference sequence). V lost 2 bases to trimming and J lost 4 bases; unmatched junction nucleotides: 7. CDR3 coding DNA: TGTGCCAGCAGTTTAGCGGGAGGTTCGCCGTACGAGCAGTACTTC. As protein: CASSLAGGSPYEQYF.

This clone was picked up one time. The V call is TRBV11-2, the J call TRBJ1-3; D not resolved. The CDR3 runs to 12 residues. Trimming removed 2 bases from V and 11 bases from J, with 10 bases in between. Germline V gene sequence: CDR1 SGHAT, CDR2 FQNNGV. The CDR3 reads CASSLYGSSIYF. The DNA of the CDR3 is TGTGCCAGCAGCTTATATGGCAGCTCCATATATTTT.

This clone was recorded a few times. One base away lies a much larger clone, so this may be a sequencing read error. The same CDR3 is also encoded by other DNA sequences in this sample. This chain uses TRBV6-1 with TRBJ2-7, with TRBD1 identical over 8 bases. This CDR3 contains 13 residues. Per germline, CDR1 MNHNS and CDR2 SASEGT. With V trimmed by 6 bases and J by 5 bases, 6 bases remained unmatched. In nucleotides, the CDR3 is TGTGCCAGCAGCGAACAGGGGGAGGACGAGCAGTACTTC. Residues: CASSEQGEDEQYF.

V usage is TRBV28 and J usage is TRBJ2-1, with a possible D match to TRBD2 (5 bases). Germline V gene lookup returns CDR1 MDHEN and CDR2 SYDVKM. Trimming removed 6 bases from V and 4 bases from J, with 16 bases in between. The CDR3 consists of 15 residues. This chain's CDR3 is CASRERGFRYNEQFF. The CDR3 DNA sequence: TGTGCCAGCAGAGAACGAGGGTTCCGATACAATGAGCAGTTCTTC.

V is TRBV19 and J is TRBJ1-2; the D gene is possibly TRBD1 (5 bases). V lost 5 bases to trimming and J lost 5 bases, with 9 bases between them. CDR1 and CDR2 (germline): LNHDA, SQIVND (reference sequence). The CDR3 is 12 amino acids. The CDR3 coding sequence is TGTGCCAGTAGTGACAGAGTATATGGCTACACCTTC. It is translated as CASSDRVYGYTF.